This T cell receptor beta chain was sequenced during a study of blood T cell repertoires in COVID-19. Study information: COVID-19 samples from acute and convalescent phases originated in the United States, Italy and Spain. PBMCs, B-cell-depleted T cells, or T cells were the source of the cDNA or gDNA that made up the material.

Trimming at V came to 5 bases and at J to 4 bases, leaving 8 bases not matched to a gene. The CDR3 runs to 16 residues. Germline V gives CDR1 SGHTA, CDR2 FQGNSA. Study processing details: Estimation of nucleated cell counts was performed using reference gene primer amplification. Assay: immunoSEQ multiplex PCR; the TCRdb copy retains only in-frame clones and omits some. That table supplies the V and J calls and clone size; D and trimming were determined from the DNA. This sample has 200,000 or so clones; approximately 79% occur once, and the top ten carry over 13%. V and J are TRBV7-2 and TRBJ1-4; 9 bases line up with TRBD1. The sequencing sample was made of peripheral blood. This sequence was found in a man aged 25-45 years with active or convalescent COVID-19. The CDR3 nucleotides are TGTGCCAGCAGCGTCCTCGCGGGACAGGGTAATGAAAAACTGTTTTTT. Protein product: CASSVLAGQGNEKLFF. Together with reference TRBV7-2 and TRBJ1-4, the CDR3 gives the full variable domain: GAGVSQSPSNKVTEKGKDVELRCDPISGHTALYWYRQSLGQGLEFLIYFQGNSAPDKSGLPSDRFSAERTGGSVSTLTIQRTQQEDSAVYLCASSVLAGQGNEKLFFGSGTQLSVL.